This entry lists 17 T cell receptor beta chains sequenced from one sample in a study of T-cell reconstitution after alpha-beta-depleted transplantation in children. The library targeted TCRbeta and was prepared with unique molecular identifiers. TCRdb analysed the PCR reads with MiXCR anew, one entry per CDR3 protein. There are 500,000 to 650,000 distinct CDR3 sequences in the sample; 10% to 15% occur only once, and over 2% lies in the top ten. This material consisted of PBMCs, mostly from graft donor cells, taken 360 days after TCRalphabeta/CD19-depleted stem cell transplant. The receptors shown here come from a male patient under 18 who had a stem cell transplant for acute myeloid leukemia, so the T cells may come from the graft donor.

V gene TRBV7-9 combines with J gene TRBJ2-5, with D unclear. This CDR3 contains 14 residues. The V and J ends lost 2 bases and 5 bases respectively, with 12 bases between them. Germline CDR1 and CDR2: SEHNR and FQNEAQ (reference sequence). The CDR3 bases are TGTGCCAGCAGCTTACGGCAGTTGGAGGAGACCCAGTACTTC. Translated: CASSLRQLEETQYF.

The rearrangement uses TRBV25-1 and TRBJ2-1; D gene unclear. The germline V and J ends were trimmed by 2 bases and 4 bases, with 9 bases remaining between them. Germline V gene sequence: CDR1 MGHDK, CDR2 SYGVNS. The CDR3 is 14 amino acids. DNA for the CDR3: TGTGCCAGCAGTGAAGATTGGGGTTACAATGAGCAGTTCTTC. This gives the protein CASSEDWGYNEQFF.

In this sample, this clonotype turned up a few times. The CDR3 DNA reads TGTGCCAGCAGCCTGGGGACAGCTTCTAACTATGGCTACACCTTC. Translating gives CASSLGTASNYGYTF. The chain has TRBV9 and TRBJ1-2; 7 bases fit TRBD1. This CDR3 spans 15 amino acids. V gave up 4 bases and J gave up 0 bases; unmatched junction bases: 6. Germline lookup yields CDR1 SGDLS and CDR2 YYNGEE.

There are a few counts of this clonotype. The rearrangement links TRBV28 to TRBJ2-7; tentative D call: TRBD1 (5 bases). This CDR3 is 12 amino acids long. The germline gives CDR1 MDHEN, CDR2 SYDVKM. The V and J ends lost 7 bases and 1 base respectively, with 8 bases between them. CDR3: CASKTASYEQYF. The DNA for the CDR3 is TGTGCCAGCAAGACAGCTTCCTACGAGCAGTACTTC.

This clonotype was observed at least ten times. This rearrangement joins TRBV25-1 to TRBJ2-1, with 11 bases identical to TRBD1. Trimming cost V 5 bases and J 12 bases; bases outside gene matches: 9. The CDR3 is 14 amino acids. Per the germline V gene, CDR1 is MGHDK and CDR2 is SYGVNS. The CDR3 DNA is TGTGCCAGCAGTCTCCTTGGGGACAGGGGGTTGCAGTTCTTC. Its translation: CASSLLGDRGLQFF.

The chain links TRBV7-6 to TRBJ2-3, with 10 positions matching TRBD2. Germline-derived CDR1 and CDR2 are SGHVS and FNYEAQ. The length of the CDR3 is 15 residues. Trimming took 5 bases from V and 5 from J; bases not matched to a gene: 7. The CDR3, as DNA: TGTGCCAGCAGCCGGACTAGCGGCACAAGAGATACGCAGTATTTT. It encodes CASSRTSGTRDTQYF.

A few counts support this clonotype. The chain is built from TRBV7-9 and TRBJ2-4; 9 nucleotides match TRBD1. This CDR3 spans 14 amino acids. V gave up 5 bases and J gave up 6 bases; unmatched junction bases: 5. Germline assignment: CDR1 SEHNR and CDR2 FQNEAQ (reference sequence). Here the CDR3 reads CASSPGQGLNIQYF. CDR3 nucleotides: TGTGCCAGCAGCCCCGGACAGGGGTTAAACATTCAGTACTTC. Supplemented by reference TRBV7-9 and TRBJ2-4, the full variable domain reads DTGVSQNPRHKITKRGQNVTFRCDPISEHNRLYWYRQTLGQGPEFLTYFQNEAQLEKSRLLSDRFSAERPKGSFSTLEIQRTEQGDSAMYLCASSPGQGLNIQYFGAGTRLSVL.

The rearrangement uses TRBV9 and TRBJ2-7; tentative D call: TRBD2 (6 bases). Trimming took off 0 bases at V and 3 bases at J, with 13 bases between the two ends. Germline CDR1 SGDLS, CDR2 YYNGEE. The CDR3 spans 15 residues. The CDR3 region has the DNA TGTGCCAGCAGCGTAGCTGTTGGGACTTACTACGAGCAGTACTTC. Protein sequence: CASSVAVGTYYEQYF.

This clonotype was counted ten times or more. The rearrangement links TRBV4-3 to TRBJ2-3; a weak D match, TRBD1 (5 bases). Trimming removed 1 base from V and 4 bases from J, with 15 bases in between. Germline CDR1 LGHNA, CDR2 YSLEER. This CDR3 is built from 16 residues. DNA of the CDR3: TGCGCCAGCAGCCAAGGGGTTCAGGGTTTCGCAGATACGCAGTATTTT. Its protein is CASSQGVQGFADTQYF.

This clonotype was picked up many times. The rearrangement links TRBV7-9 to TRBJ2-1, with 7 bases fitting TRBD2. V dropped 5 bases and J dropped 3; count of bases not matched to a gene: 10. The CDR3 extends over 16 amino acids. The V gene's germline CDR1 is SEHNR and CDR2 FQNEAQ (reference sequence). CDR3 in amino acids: CASSPQAGVSYNEQFF. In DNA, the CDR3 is TGTGCCAGCAGCCCACAGGCGGGAGTAAGCTACAATGAGCAGTTCTTC.

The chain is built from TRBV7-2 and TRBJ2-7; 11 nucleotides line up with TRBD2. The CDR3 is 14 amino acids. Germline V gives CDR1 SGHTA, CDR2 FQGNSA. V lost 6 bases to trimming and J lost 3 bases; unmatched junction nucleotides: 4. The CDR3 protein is CASRRLAGHYEQYF. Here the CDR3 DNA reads TGTGCCAGCAGGAGACTAGCGGGACACTACGAGCAGTACTTC. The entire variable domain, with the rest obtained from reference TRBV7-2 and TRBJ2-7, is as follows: GAGVSQSPSNKVTEKGKDVELRCDPISGHTALYWYRQSLGQGLEFLIYFQGNSAPDKSGLPSDRFSAERTGGSVSTLTIQRTQQEDSAVYLCASRRLAGHYEQYFGPGTRLTVT.

CDR3 region: CASRGFGEQFF. The CDR3 DNA sequence: TGTGCCAGCAGGGGATTTGGGGAGCAGTTCTTC. The chain uses TRBV2 and TRBJ2-1; D is ambiguous. With 6 bases removed from V and 10 bases from J, the gap between germline ends came to 10 bases. Germline CDR1 reads SNHLY; CDR2 reads FYNNEI. CDR3 length equals 11 residues.

The DNA of the CDR3 is TGTGCCAGCAGTTTAGAAGGGGGTATTTCACCCCTCCACTTT. Translated: CASSLEGGISPLHF. The chain has TRBV12-3 or TRBV12-4 and TRBJ1-6, with D maybe TRBD1 (6 bases). This CDR3 is 14 amino acids long. Between the trimmed V and J ends, which lost 1 base and 9 bases, there was a span of 10 bases.

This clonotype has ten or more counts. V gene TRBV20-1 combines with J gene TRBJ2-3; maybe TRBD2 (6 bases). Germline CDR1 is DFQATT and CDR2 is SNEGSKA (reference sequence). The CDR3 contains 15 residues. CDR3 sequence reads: CSAEEGGPSTDTQYF. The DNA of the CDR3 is TGCAGCGCCGAGGAGGGAGGCCCCAGCACAGATACGCAGTATTTT.

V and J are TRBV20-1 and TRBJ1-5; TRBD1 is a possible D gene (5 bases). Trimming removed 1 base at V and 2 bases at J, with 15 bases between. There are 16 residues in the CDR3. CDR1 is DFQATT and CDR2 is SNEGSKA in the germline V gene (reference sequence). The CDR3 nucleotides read TGCAGTGCTAGAGCGCCAGGGATACTAGGCAATCAGCCCCAGCATTTT. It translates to CSARAPGILGNQPQHF.

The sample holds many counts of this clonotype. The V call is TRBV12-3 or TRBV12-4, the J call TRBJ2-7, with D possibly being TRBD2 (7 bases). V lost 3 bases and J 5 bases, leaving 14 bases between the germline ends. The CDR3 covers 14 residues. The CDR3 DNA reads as TGTGCCAGCAGTTTGCTAGCGGCAGGGGACGAGCAGTACTTC. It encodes CASSLLAAGDEQYF.

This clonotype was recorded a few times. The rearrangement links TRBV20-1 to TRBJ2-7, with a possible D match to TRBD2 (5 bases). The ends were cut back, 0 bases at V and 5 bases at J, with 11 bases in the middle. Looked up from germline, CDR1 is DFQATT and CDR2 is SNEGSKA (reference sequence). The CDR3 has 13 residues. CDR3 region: CSARELGFHEQYF. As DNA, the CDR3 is TGCAGTGCTAGAGAACTAGGGTTCCACGAGCAGTACTTC.